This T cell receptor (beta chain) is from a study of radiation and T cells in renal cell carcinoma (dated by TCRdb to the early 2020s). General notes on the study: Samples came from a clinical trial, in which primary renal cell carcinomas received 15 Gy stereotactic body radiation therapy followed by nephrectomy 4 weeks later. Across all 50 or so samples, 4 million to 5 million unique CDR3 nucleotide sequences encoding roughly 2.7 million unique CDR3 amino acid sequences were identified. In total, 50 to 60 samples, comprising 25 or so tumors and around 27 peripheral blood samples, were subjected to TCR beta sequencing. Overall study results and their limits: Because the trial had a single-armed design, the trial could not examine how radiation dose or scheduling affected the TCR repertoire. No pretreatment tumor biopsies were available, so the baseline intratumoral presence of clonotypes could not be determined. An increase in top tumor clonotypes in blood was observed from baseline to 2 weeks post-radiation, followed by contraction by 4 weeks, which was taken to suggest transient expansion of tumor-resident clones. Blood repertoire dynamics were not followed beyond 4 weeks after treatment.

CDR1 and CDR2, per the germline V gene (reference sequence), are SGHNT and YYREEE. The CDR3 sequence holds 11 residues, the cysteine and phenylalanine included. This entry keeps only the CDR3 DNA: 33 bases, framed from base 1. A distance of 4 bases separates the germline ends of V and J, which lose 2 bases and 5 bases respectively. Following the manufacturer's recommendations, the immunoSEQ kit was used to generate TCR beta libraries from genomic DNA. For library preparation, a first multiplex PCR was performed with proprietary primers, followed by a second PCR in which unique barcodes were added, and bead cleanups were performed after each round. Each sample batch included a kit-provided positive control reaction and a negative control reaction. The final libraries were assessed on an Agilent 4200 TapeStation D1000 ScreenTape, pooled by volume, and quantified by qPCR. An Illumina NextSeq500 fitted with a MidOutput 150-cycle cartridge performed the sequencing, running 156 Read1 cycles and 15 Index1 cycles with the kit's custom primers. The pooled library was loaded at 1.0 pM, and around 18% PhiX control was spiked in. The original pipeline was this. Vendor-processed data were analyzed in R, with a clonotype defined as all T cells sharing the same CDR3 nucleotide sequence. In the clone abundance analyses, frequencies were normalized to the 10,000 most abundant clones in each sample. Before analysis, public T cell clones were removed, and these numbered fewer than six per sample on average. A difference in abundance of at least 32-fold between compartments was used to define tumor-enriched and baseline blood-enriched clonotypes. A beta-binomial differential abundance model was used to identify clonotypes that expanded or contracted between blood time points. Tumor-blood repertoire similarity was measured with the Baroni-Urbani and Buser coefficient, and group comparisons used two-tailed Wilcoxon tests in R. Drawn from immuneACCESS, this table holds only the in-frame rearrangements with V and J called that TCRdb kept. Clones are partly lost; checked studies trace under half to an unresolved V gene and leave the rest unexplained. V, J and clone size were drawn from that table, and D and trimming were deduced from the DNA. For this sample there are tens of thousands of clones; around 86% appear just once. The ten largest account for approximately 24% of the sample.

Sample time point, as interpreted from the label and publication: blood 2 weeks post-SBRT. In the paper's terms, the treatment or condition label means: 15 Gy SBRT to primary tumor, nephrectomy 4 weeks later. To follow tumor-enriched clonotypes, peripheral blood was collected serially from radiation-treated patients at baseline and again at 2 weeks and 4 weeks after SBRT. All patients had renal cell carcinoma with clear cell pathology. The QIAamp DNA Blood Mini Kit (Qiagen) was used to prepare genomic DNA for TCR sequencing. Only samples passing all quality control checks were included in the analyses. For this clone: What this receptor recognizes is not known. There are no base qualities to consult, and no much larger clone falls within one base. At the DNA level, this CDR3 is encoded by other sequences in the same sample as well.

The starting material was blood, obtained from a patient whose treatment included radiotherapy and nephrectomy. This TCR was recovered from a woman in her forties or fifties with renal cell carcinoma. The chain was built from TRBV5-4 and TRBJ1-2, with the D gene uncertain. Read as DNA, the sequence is TGTGCCAGCAGCTTAGGTTATGGCTACACCTTC. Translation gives CASSLGYGYTF.